One and the same sample provided the 10 T cell receptor beta chains below, sequenced in a study of T cells in Graves' hyperthyroidism and ophthalmopathy (dated 2019 in TCRdb). The library came from multiplex PCR. The instrument given in TCRdb is Illumina HiSeq 2000. Amplification of TCR beta CDR3 regions was carried out from RNA transcripts. The first round of RT-PCR for the TCR CDR3 was performed with the HTBI primer set and the Qiagen OneStep RT-PCR kit. Using fastp at Q25 and MiXCR, TCRdb reprocessed the public reads and kept productive beta chains. Records with the same CDR3 protein are collapsed into one entry carrying the most frequent genes and DNA. The table for this sample lists around 380,000 distinct CDR3 sequences; roughly 14% of them were counted only once. Jointly, the top ten make up less than 25% of the sample. The sequencing input was blood. The receptor source for this set is a man aged 25 to 40 with Graves' hyperthyroidism that later progressed to Graves' ophthalmopathy.

The V call is TRBV19, the J call TRBJ2-1; 7 bases agree with TRBD1. The CDR3 length is 14 residues. CDR1 and CDR2 (germline): LNHDA, SQIVND (reference sequence). The J segment lost 4 bases and the V segment lost 7 bases, leaving 7 bases of the junction unmatched. CDR3 nucleotide sequence: TGTGCCAGTAACCCTCGACAGGGATACAATGAGCAGTTCTTC. Protein sequence: CASNPRQGYNEQFF. Full variable domain (rest looked up from reference TRBV19 and TRBJ2-1): DGGITQSPKYLFRKEGQNVTLSCEQNLNHDAMYWYRQDPGQGLRLIYYSQIVNDFQKGDIAEGYSVSREKKESFPLTVTSAQKNPTAFYLCASNPRQGYNEQFFGPGTRLTVL.

The chain employs TRBV7-9 and TRBJ2-3, with TRBD2 as a possible D gene (6 bases). Germline V gene sequence: CDR1 SEHNR, CDR2 FQNEAQ (reference sequence). The CDR3 has 15 amino acids. The V and J ends lost 5 bases and 8 bases respectively, with 20 bases between them. The CDR3 reads CASSIWEEEVVTQYF. Here the CDR3 DNA reads TGTGCCAGCAGCATTTGGGAGGAGGAGGTAGTTACGCAGTATTTT.

This clonotype was seen repeatedly, ten times or more. This CDR3 is CASRDGQTGNTIYF. CDR3 nucleotides: TGTGCCAGCAGGGATGGACAGACCGGAAACACCATATATTTT. The gene calls are TRBV28 and TRBJ1-3, with D tentatively TRBD1 (6 bases). The CDR3 is 14 residues long. V dropped 6 bases and J dropped 4 bases, with 13 bases sitting between them. From germline, CDR1 is MDHEN and CDR2 SYDVKM.

CDR3 in DNA: TGTGCCACCAGCAGTGGAGATTCGAACTATGGCTACACCTTC. Amino acid sequence: CATSSGDSNYGYTF. The chain couples TRBV15 to TRBJ1-2; no clear D. Germline lookup yields CDR1 LNHNV and CDR2 YYDKDF (reference sequence). Trimming removed 3 bases from V and 2 bases from J, with 10 bases in between. This CDR3 is built from 14 residues.

This clonotype came up once. The chain has TRBV7-6 and TRBJ2-7, with D perhaps matching TRBD2 (7 bases). This CDR3 contains 14 residues. Trimming took off 3 bases at V and 3 bases at J, with 12 bases between the two ends. From germline, CDR1 is SGHVS and CDR2 FNYEAQ. The CDR3 loop is CASSFAGAYYEQYF. DNA of the CDR3: TGTGCCAGCAGCTTTGCGGGGGCTTACTACGAGCAGTACTTC.

Worth noting for this clonotype: A single base separates this from a much larger clone, so it may be a read error. The V and J genes are TRBV12-3 or TRBV12-4 and TRBJ2-1; tentative D call: TRBD2 (6 bases). With 5 bases removed from V and 2 bases from J, the gap between germline ends came to 22 bases. The CDR3 is 18 amino acids. CDR3 protein: CASSLRWRVRGPYNEQFF. CDR3 in DNA: TGTGCCAGCAGTCTTAGGTGGAGGGTAAGAGGCCCCTACAATGAGCAGTTCTTC.

The chain has TRBV6-1 and TRBJ2-5, with D maybe TRBD2 (5 bases). Per the germline V gene, CDR1 is MNHNS and CDR2 is SASEGT. V was trimmed by 6 bases and J by 5 bases, leaving 16 bases between them. The CDR3 covers 14 residues. The CDR3 DNA follows: TGTGCCAGCAGCTCGACTAAGGGTTTGGAGACCCAGTACTTC. It is translated as CASSSTKGLETQYF.

This clonotype was detected ten times or more. This rearrangement joins TRBV6-1 to TRBJ2-7; D is perhaps TRBD1 (5 bases). The CDR3 length is 16 residues. Between the trimmed V and J ends, which lost 3 bases and 0 bases, there was a span of 15 bases. Germline V gives CDR1 MNHNS, CDR2 SASEGT. The CDR3 DNA is TGTGCCAGCAGTGATCCCCCGGACAAGAACTCCTACGAGCAGTACTTC. Translating gives CASSDPPDKNSYEQYF.

In this sample, this clonotype turned up many times. This chain joins TRBV28 and TRBJ2-7, with TRBD1 matching over 7 bases. The CDR3 spans 14 residues. The ends lost 5 bases at V and 6 bases at J; junction bases unmatched: 10. Per the germline V gene, CDR1 is MDHEN and CDR2 is SYDVKM. CDR3 nucleotide sequence: TGTGCCAGCAGTCGGGGACAGCCTCTACCCGAGCAGTACTTC. Its translation: CASSRGQPLPEQYF.

This clonotype was counted at least ten times. This chain links TRBV6-1 with TRBJ2-7; TRBD1 matches at 7 bases. CDR3 length: 15 residues. CDR1 is MNHNS and CDR2 is SASEGT in the germline V gene. V lost 5 bases and J lost 4; bases outside the gene matches: 11. The CDR3 spells CASSTPVRGKYEQYF. The CDR3 nucleotides are TGTGCCAGCAGTACCCCCGTCAGGGGGAAGTACGAGCAGTACTTC.